What follows is one T cell receptor beta chain and its context. Its specificity is not known. The source of the sample is a study of breast tumors, draining lymph nodes, adjacent tissues. TCRdb reprocessed the multiplex PCR reads with MiXCR, giving one entry per CDR3 protein. The sample yields under 350,000 distinct CDR3 sequences, 30% seen once. The lymph nodes were axillary draining lymph nodes from breast cancer patients. General study results and limits: Luminal-like breast cancer showed significantly higher tumor–nontumor repertoire similarity than basal-like. Tumor repertoires ranked between lymph nodes and nontumor tissue in diversity, with V and J gene preferences. That most tumor T cells come from lymph nodes remained unproven.

The specimen was axillary lymph node tissue. The source is a female donor with breast cancer. Some clones in this sample may be carry-over from other donors' samples.

The CDR3 nucleotides read TGTGCTACAGACAGCGTCTACGAGCAGTACTTC. As protein: CATDSVYEQYF. J is TRBJ2-7 and V is TRBV5-6; D perhaps matches TRBD1 (5 bases). Germline CDR1 is SGHDT and CDR2 is YYEEEE. The CDR3 is made up of 11 amino acids.